A single sample gave rise to the 29 T cell receptor beta chains below, sequenced in a study of OX40 agonist ivuxolimab in advanced cancers. Assay: immunoSEQ multiplex PCR; the TCRdb copy retains only in-frame clones and omits some. The data hold over 85,000 clones, with approximately 89% observed a single time. Sequencing used CD4+ or CD8+ T cells sorted from blood, obtained in a trial of the OX40 agonist ivuxolimab. Receptors were obtained from an adult with an advanced solid tumor such as melanoma, head and neck, liver or kidney cancer.

This sequence joins TRBV28 and TRBJ1-6, with unresolved D. With 4 bases removed from V and 10 bases from J, the gap between germline ends came to 8 bases. The length of the CDR3 is 12 residues. Germline V gene sequence: CDR1 MDHEN, CDR2 SYDVKM. The CDR3 DNA is TGTGCCAGCAGTTCCCCGGGGTCACCCCTCCACTTT. Translation gives CASSSPGSPLHF.

The chain is built from TRBV27 and TRBJ1-5; D is undetermined. The CDR3 is made up of 17 amino acids. Per germline, CDR1 MNHEY and CDR2 SMNVEV (reference sequence). Trimming pared 2 bases from V and 6 bases from J, leaving 20 bases between. The CDR3 protein is CASSLTVMGASGQPQHF. DNA of the CDR3: TGTGCCAGCAGTTTAACTGTTATGGGCGCCTCCGGTCAGCCCCAGCATTTT.

The CDR3 sequence is CASSPKVSNTNYGYTF. Written as DNA, the CDR3 is TGTGCCAGCAGCCCGAAAGTATCCAATACTAACTATGGCTACACCTTC. The chain couples TRBV7-2 to TRBJ1-2; no clear D gene. Germline CDR1 reads SGHTA; CDR2 reads FQGNSA. The V end lost 5 bases, the J end lost 0 bases, and 16 bases lay between the germline ends. The CDR3 covers 16 residues.

The V gene is TRBV27, the J gene TRBJ1-1, with D possibly matching TRBD1 (6 bases). Trimming left V 5 bases short and J 1 base short, with 11 bases between. The V gene's germline CDR1 is MNHEY and CDR2 SMNVEV (reference sequence). The CDR3 contains 14 residues. CDR3 DNA sequence: TGTGCCAGCAGTCCATCGGACAGGAACACTGAAGCTTTCTTT. It encodes CASSPSDRNTEAFF.

This rearrangement joins TRBV18 to TRBJ2-2; D ambiguous. Per germline, CDR1 KGHSH and CDR2 LQKENI. The CDR3 contains 16 residues. V dropped 6 bases and J dropped 2 bases, with 16 bases sitting between them. The CDR3 sequence: CASSPLVGPNTGELFF. CDR3 DNA: TGTGCCAGCTCCCCCCTGGTAGGACCCAACACCGGGGAGCTGTTTTTT.

The chain combines TRBV2 with TRBJ2-7; D unresolved. Germline assignment: CDR1 SNHLY and CDR2 FYNNEI. The CDR3 is 14 amino acids. Trimming cost V 6 bases and J 2 bases, with 14 bases left between them. The CDR3 coding sequence is TGTGCCAGCAGACAGCGTCATATAACCTACGAGCAGTACTTC. It encodes CASRQRHITYEQYF.

This clone was seen a handful of times. This chain joins TRBV6-1 and TRBJ1-6; D uncertain. V lost 0 bases and J 7 bases, leaving 4 bases between the germline ends. The germline gives CDR1 MNHNS, CDR2 SASEGT. The CDR3 is 13 residues long. CDR3 nucleotide sequence: TGTGCCAGCAGTGAAGCCTGGAATTCACCCCTCCACTTT. This sequence encodes CASSEAWNSPLHF.

Comment on this clone: One junction end disagrees with the germline gene, perhaps due to a read error. The V and J genes are TRBV7-7 and TRBJ2-3, with D perhaps TRBD1 (6 bases). Looked up from germline, CDR1 is SSHAT and CDR2 is FNYEAQ (reference sequence). The CDR3 loop spans 15 amino acids. The CDR3 region has the DNA TGTGCTAGCAGCTCCGACAGGTCTGGCACAGATACGCAGTATTTT. As protein: CASSSDRSGTDTQYF.

The J gene is TRBJ1-1, the V gene TRBV9; unclear D gene. Germline CDR1 SGDLS, CDR2 YYNGEE. The CDR3 covers 14 residues. V lost 3 bases and J 6 bases, leaving 15 bases between the germline ends. CDR3 in amino acids: CASSASLERSEAFF. The CDR3, as DNA: TGTGCCAGCAGCGCCTCCCTGGAGAGGTCTGAAGCTTTCTTT.

This clone was found once. The chain recombines TRBV5-5 with TRBJ2-7; 10 bases line up with TRBD1. Germline CDR1 and CDR2: SGHKS and YYEKEE (reference sequence). V shed 4 bases and J 5 bases; nucleotides not matched to a gene: 9. The length of the CDR3 is 15 residues. CDR3 protein: CASSGGQGEWNEQYF. In DNA, the CDR3 is TGTGCCAGCAGCGGAGGACAGGGGGAATGGAACGAGCAGTACTTC.

This clone was seen a single time. The chain couples TRBV19 to TRBJ2-2; the match to TRBD1 covers 7 bases. Germline V gives CDR1 LNHDA, CDR2 SQIVND (reference sequence). J lost 5 bases, V lost 4 bases, and 10 bases had no gene match. The CDR3 has 16 residues. As DNA, the CDR3 is TGTGCCAGTAGTAAGCCGGGACAGCCAAAGACCGGGGAGCTGTTTTTT. This codes for CASSKPGQPKTGELFF.

The table lists this clone with a few counts. The chain carries TRBV2 and TRBJ1-1; TRBD1 matches at 7 bases. The CDR3 covers 14 residues. The ends lost 6 bases at V and 7 bases at J; junction bases unmatched: 11. Germline V gives CDR1 SNHLY, CDR2 FYNNEI. The CDR3 region is CASSSGQGVDEAFF. The CDR3 bases are TGTGCCAGCAGCAGCGGGCAGGGGGTCGATGAAGCTTTCTTT.

The chain's CDR3 is CASSPAAGTYGYTF. CDR3 bases: TGTGCCAGCAGCCCAGCGGCAGGGACCTATGGCTACACCTTC. J is TRBJ1-2 and V is TRBV27; tentatively, D is TRBD1 (5 bases). V was trimmed by 6 bases and J by 4 bases, leaving 15 bases between them. The germline V gene has CDR1 MNHEY and CDR2 SMNVEV (reference sequence). CDR3 length equals 14 residues.

The V gene is TRBV27, the J gene TRBJ2-1; 13 positions match TRBD2. Trimming removed 3 bases from V and 0 bases from J; junction bases left unmatched: 2. This CDR3 spans 17 amino acids. Germline V gives CDR1 MNHEY, CDR2 SMNVEV (reference sequence). The CDR3 reads CASSLTSGGISYNEQFF. The CDR3 nucleotides read TGTGCCAGCAGTTTGACTAGCGGGGGGATCTCCTACAATGAGCAGTTCTTC.

This clone was recorded only once. The chain couples TRBV5-1 to TRBJ2-1, with 14 bases identical to TRBD2. The trim removed 3 bases at V and 5 bases at J, leaving 1 base unmatched. This CDR3 contains 15 residues. CDR1 is SGHRS, CDR2 YFSETQ, per germline. CDR3 amino acids: CASSSGLAGDNEQFF. The DNA of the CDR3 is TGCGCCAGCAGCTCGGGACTAGCGGGAGACAATGAGCAGTTCTTC.

This clone was picked up a small number of times. The rearrangement uses TRBV5-1 and TRBJ1-1; D is unclear. V was cut by 4 bases and J by 4 bases, with 14 bases left in between. Germline CDR1 and CDR2: SGHRS and YFSETQ. The CDR3 contains 14 residues. The CDR3 here is CASSPSMGATEAFF. DNA of the CDR3: TGCGCCAGCAGCCCCTCGATGGGCGCCACTGAAGCTTTCTTT.

The chain couples TRBV12-5 to TRBJ2-5; 10 positions agree with TRBD2. Germline assignment: CDR1 LGHNT and CDR2 FRNRAP. The CDR3 has 15 residues. V trimming: 6 bases; J trimming: 5 bases; junction bases outside the gene matches: 9. CDR3 in DNA: TGTGCTAGTGGACGGGAGGGACTAGCGACCGAGACCCAGTACTTC. Translating it yields CASGREGLATETQYF.

V usage is TRBV27 and J usage is TRBJ1-1; weak D call: TRBD1 (6 bases). Trimming shortened V by 3 bases and J by 0 bases, and 20 bases separated the two germline ends. In germline, CDR1 is MNHEY, CDR2 SMNVEV (reference sequence). This CDR3 region has 18 residues. The CDR3: CASSFHWGPGTMNTEAFF. The CDR3 DNA reads TGTGCCAGCAGTTTCCACTGGGGTCCCGGGACAATGAACACTGAAGCTTTCTTT.

The gene calls are TRBV4-2 and TRBJ1-4, with D hard to call. The CDR3 consists of 15 residues. The germline V gene encodes CDR1 LGHNA and CDR2 YNFKEQ. Between the trimmed V and J ends, which lost 0 bases and 7 bases, there was a span of 12 bases. The CDR3 nucleotides are TGTGCCAGCAGCCAAGATACAGCTCGTCCTGAAAAACTGTTTTTT. It codes for CASSQDTARPEKLFF.

The chain combines TRBV5-6 with TRBJ2-3, with 10 positions matching TRBD1. Germline CDR1 reads SGHDT; CDR2 reads YYEEEE. V was clipped by 3 bases and J by 12 bases; unmatched bases: 4. The CDR3 runs 12 residues. CDR3 loop: CASSSRTGGQYF. DNA for the CDR3: TGTGCCAGCAGCTCTAGGACAGGGGGACAGTATTTT.

The V gene is TRBV6-6, the J gene TRBJ2-7; 8 positions agree with TRBD1. V dropped 7 bases and J dropped 0; count of bases not matched to a gene: 5. The CDR3 totals 14 residues. Germline V gene data show CDR1 as MNHNY and CDR2 as SVGAGI (reference sequence). CDR3 protein: CASTGTGSSYEQYF. CDR3 nucleotide sequence: TGTGCCAGCACCGGGACAGGATCCTCCTACGAGCAGTACTTC.

The CDR3 region is CASSGGATSTDTQYF. The CDR3 DNA follows: TGTGCCAGCAGTGGCGGGGCAACTAGCACAGATACGCAGTATTTT. The chain uses TRBV6-4 and TRBJ2-3; the D gene is possibly TRBD2 (6 bases). The germline gives CDR1 MRHNA, CDR2 SNTAGT. The ends were cut back, 4 bases at V and 0 bases at J, with 11 bases in the middle. The CDR3 has 15 residues.

The V gene is TRBV30, the J gene TRBJ1-2; D is perhaps TRBD1 (6 bases). The germline gives CDR1 GTSNPN, CDR2 SVGIG (reference sequence). This CDR3 is built from 14 residues. The V and J ends lost 4 bases and 3 bases respectively, with 15 bases between them. CDR3 region: CAWTPEGGYYGYTF. CDR3 in DNA: TGTGCCTGGACCCCCGAGGGGGGATACTATGGCTACACCTTC.

This clone has more than one count but fewer than ten. This sequence joins TRBV2 and TRBJ2-7, with 7 bases that match TRBD1. The CDR3 sequence is 14 residues long. Germline V CDR1 and CDR2: SNHLY, FYNNEI. After removal of 7 bases from V and 2 bases from J, the junction contained 8 bases not matched to a gene. CDR3 DNA sequence: TGTGCCAGCAAATCAGGACAGGCAGCCTACGAGCAGTACTTC. Translation: CASKSGQAAYEQYF.

Details on this clone: Other DNA sequences in this specimen translate into the identical CDR3. The genes are TRBV5-4 and TRBJ2-7; 11 nucleotides match TRBD1. Germline V lookup: CDR1 SGHNT, CDR2 YYREEE (reference sequence). Losses at the gene ends were 1 base for V and 4 bases for J; bases not matched to a gene: 4. The CDR3 consists of 15 residues. Here the CDR3 DNA reads TGTGCCAGCAGCTTGACGGACAGGGGGCTTTACGAGCAGTACTTC. Encoded protein: CASSLTDRGLYEQYF.

V is TRBV6-5 and J is TRBJ1-2; tentative D call: TRBD1 (6 bases). This CDR3 comprises 14 residues. With 0 bases removed from V and 3 bases from J, the gap between germline ends came to 8 bases. Germline lookup yields CDR1 MNHEY and CDR2 SVGAGI. The CDR3 spells CASSYSYRDYGYTF. The CDR3 DNA reads as TGTGCCAGCAGTTACTCATACAGGGACTATGGCTACACCTTC.

This clone was seen once. This chain joins TRBV5-4 and TRBJ2-2; 8 bases agree with TRBD1. The CDR3 totals 15 residues. The V gene's germline CDR1 is SGHNT and CDR2 YYREEE (reference sequence). V trimming: 2 bases; J trimming: 5 bases; junction bases outside the gene matches: 5. As DNA, the CDR3 is TGTGCCAGCAGCTTTATACAGGGGGGTACCGGGGAGCTGTTTTTT. It specifies CASSFIQGGTGELFF.

The rearrangement uses TRBV19 and TRBJ1-5, with D perhaps TRBD1 (5 bases). Germline lookup yields CDR1 LNHDA and CDR2 SQIVND (reference sequence). V lost 6 bases and J 7 bases, leaving 19 bases between the germline ends. There are 15 residues in the CDR3. CDR3 DNA sequence: TGTGCCAGTAGCTCGGGACCCCGAAGAGACCAGCCCCAGCATTTT. Encoded protein: CASSSGPRRDQPQHF.

This clone occurred once. J is TRBJ2-1 and V is TRBV6-6; 15 positions match TRBD2. Trimming removed 4 bases from V and 7 bases from J; junction bases left unmatched: 2. CDR1 and CDR2 (germline): MNHNY, SVGAGI (reference sequence). There are 15 residues in the CDR3. CDR3 residues: CASSFGLAGGNEQFF. In DNA, the CDR3 is TGTGCCAGCAGTTTTGGACTAGCGGGGGGGAATGAGCAGTTCTTC.